This TCR beta chain appears in the sequencing data of a study of OX40 agonist ivuxolimab in advanced cancers. Study summary: The study reported partial responses in three patients: one hepatocellular carcinoma, two cutaneous melanoma. Study results and caveats: Antigen specificity remained undetermined for the expanded peripheral T cells. Compared with CD4+, CD8+ T cells on average had more expanded clones. Among some nonresponders, normalized T-cell clonal expansion was also low.

This clone was detected only a few times. Its specificity is unknown. Method: immunoSEQ multiplex PCR; TCRdb's copy keeps in-frame clones and lacks some. This sample has about 77,000 clones, with around 80% found just once. The sequence was obtained from an adult with an advanced solid tumor such as melanoma, head and neck, liver or kidney cancer. The material sequenced was CD4+ or CD8+ T cells sorted from blood, taken in a trial of the OX40 agonist ivuxolimab.

CDR3 sequence: CASSFNNMNTEAFF. CDR3 nucleotide sequence: TGTGCCAGCAGCTTCAACAATATGAACACTGAAGCTTTCTTT. The J gene is TRBJ1-1, the V gene TRBV7-9; D is ambiguous. This CDR3 has 14 residues. Germline V gene data show CDR1 as SEHNR and CDR2 as FQNEAQ (reference sequence). V dropped 3 bases and J dropped 0 bases, with 8 bases sitting between them.